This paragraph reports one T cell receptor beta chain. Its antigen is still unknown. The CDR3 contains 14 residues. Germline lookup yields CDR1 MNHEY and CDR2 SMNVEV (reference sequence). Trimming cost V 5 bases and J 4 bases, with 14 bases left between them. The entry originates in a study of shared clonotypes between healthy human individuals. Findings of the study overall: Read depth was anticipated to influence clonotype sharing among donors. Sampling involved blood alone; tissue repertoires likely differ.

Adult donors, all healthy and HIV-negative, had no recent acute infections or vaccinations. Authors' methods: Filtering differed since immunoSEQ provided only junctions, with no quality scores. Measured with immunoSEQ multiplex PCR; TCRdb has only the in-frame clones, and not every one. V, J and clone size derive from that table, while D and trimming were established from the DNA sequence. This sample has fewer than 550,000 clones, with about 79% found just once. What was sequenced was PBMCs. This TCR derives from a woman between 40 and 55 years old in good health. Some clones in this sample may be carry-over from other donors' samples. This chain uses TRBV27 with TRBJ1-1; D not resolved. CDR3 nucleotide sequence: TGTGCCAGCAGTGCCGCGAGGGCGGGCACTGAAGCTTTCTTT. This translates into CASSAARAGTEAFF.